The rows below give T cell receptor beta chains drawn from one sample of a study of CD8+ T cells in alopecia areata. Profiled with immunoSEQ multiplex PCR; TCRdb holds only in-frame clones, not every one. This sample has 150,000 to 200,000 clones, with roughly 60% found just once. The specimen was CD4+ T cells sorted from blood, collected at week 24, from a patient treated with tofacitinib. These receptors came from a human donor with alopecia areata. The conserved cysteine and the conserved F or W are not part of the CDR3 here. Fields, in order: CDR3 protein, J gene, V gene.

ASSLSPRGPSTDTQY TRBJ2-3 TRBV11-2
ASSPGRSSYEQY TRBJ2-7 TRBV18
SVPAGGRGYGYT TRBJ1-2 TRBV29-1
ASSPPRGNEGYT TRBJ1-2 TRBV5-6
ASSFRAMNTGELF TRBJ2-2 TRBV27
AWSGTGNQPQH TRBJ1-5 TRBV30
ATSRGGSGANVLT TRBJ2-6 TRBV15
ASSDGQGRSEQY TRBJ2-7 TRBV5-1
ASSYLLAGGELF TRBJ2-2 TRBV6-6
ASSQDLTPESDTQY TRBJ2-3 TRBV4-3